What follows describes a single TCR beta chain. These data are taken from a study of Ad26.COV2.S vaccination and SARS-CoV-2 variants. TCRdb's copy holds only in-frame clones and misses some; the assay was immunoSEQ multiplex PCR. The table lists a few hundred thousand clones, about 90% of them singletons. Treatment given: roughly 19 received Ad26.COV2.S at low or high dose, single or two shots; about 5 received placebo; per-sample allocation not given. It was on day 63 after the first vaccine or placebo injection that samples were taken. Germline values: CDR1 SGHRS, CDR2 YFSETQ. The V gene lost 0 bases and the J gene lost 8 bases, with 12 bases spanning the gap. CDR3 length: 15 amino acids.

The chain joins TRBV5-1 to TRBJ1-6, with a weak D call TRBD1 (6 bases). Sequenced here: peripheral blood, sampled in a trial of Ad26.COV2.S vaccine versus placebo. This TCR derives from a person between 18 and 59 years old who received the Ad26.COV2.S COVID-19 vaccine or a placebo. The CDR3 here is CASSLGQGIDSPLHF. Written as DNA, the CDR3 is TGCGCCAGCAGCTTGGGGCAGGGGATAGATTCACCCCTCCACTTT. Together with reference TRBV5-1 and TRBJ1-6, the CDR3 gives the full variable domain: KAGVTQTPRYLIKTRGQQVTLSCSPISGHRSVSWYQQTPGQGLQFLFEYFSETQRNKGNFPGRFSGRQFSNSRSEMNVSTLELGDSALYLCASSLGQGIDSPLHFGNGTRLTVT.